A single TCR beta chain is shown here with its context. Its antigen is currently unknown. These data come from a study of T-cell memory formation after mild COVID-19. Overall study context: TCR clusters mostly belonged to single donors. Findings and limits, study-wide: Prior to infection, memory already included some responding clones, suggesting cross-reactive memory joined. Shrinking CD4+ clones were chiefly CM and EM; CD8+ ones were chiefly EMRA. Clones that contracted from day 15 to 85 were balanced CD4/CD8, while later expanders leaned CD4+.

Each CDR3 protein is one row after TCRdb ran MiXCR on the 5' RACE reads. Among some 350,000 distinct CDR3 sequences listed, 13% were seen once. The TCR originated in a man between 18 and 35 years old who had mild COVID-19 (a few samples of this study predate the infection). Cell type and time point are not known. What was sequenced was PBMCs or a T cell subset sorted from them (not recorded which).

The CDR3 DNA sequence: TGTGCCAGCAGCACAAACGGGGGCACGGGATATGGCTACACCTTC. The encoded protein is CASSTNGGTGYGYTF. The chain couples TRBV6-6 to TRBJ1-2; D might be TRBD1 (6 bases). Trimming cost V 6 bases and J 5 bases, with 19 bases left between them. Germline-derived CDR1 and CDR2 are MNHNY and SVGAGI (reference sequence). This CDR3 spans 15 amino acids.